Listed below are T cell receptor beta chains from one sample, sequenced in a study of T cell clones after liver transplantation. Measured with immunoSEQ multiplex PCR; TCRdb has only the in-frame clones, and not every one. The sample shows nearly 55,000 clones, roughly 84% of them seen only once. Sequenced here: CD4+ T cells from blood, sampled before liver transplant. These receptors were obtained from a human donor who received a liver transplant. The conserved cysteine and the conserved F or W are not part of the CDR3 here. The order of the fields is D gene, clone size, J gene, V gene, CDR3 protein. The D gene is left open where the match is weak. Where a row states a size, it is once, few, many or the class of an expanded clone; other rows omit it.

D: -; size: -; J: TRBJ2-5; V: TRBV27; CDR3: ASSFNSPQETQY
D: -; size: -; J: TRBJ1-5; V: TRBV19; CDR3: ASSIKGSQH
D: -; size: -; J: TRBJ1-5; V: TRBV7-2; CDR3: ASSSTEQQPQH
D: -; size: -; J: TRBJ1-2; V: TRBV6-5; CDR3: ASSSARGYNYGYT
D: -; size: -; J: TRBJ2-5; V: TRBV10-3; CDR3: AISERETQY
D: -; size: -; J: TRBJ1-2; V: TRBV28; CDR3: ASSESVHGYT
D: -; size: -; J: TRBJ2-5; V: TRBV19; CDR3: ASSMISGGTRETQY
D: TRBD1; size: -; J: TRBJ1-4; V: TRBV11-2; CDR3: ASSPGTGGSGNEKLF
D: -; size: few; J: TRBJ2-7; V: TRBV7-9; CDR3: ASSFGGGYEQY
D: TRBD1; size: -; J: TRBJ1-2; V: TRBV19; CDR3: ASSITARNRGESGYT
D: -; size: -; J: TRBJ2-2; V: TRBV5-6; CDR3: ASSLDGELF
D: -; size: once; J: TRBJ2-7; V: TRBV5-6; CDR3: ASSGQSEQY
D: TRBD1; size: -; J: TRBJ1-1; V: TRBV29-1; CDR3: SVDGDRTRTEAF
D: TRBD1; size: medium-sized; J: TRBJ1-2; V: TRBV11-2; CDR3: ASNLGATGAGYT
D: TRBD1; size: once; J: TRBJ2-1; V: TRBV7-9; CDR3: ASSSGQATNEQF
D: -; size: -; J: TRBJ1-1; V: TRBV19; CDR3: ASSIGPGGTEAF
D: -; size: -; J: TRBJ2-2; V: TRBV7-3; CDR3: ASSLYREAGELF
D: TRBD1; size: -; J: TRBJ1-4; V: TRBV28; CDR3: ASRKQGNEKLF
D: -; size: -; J: TRBJ2-5; V: TRBV5-8; CDR3: ASSLSGTETQY
D: -; size: -; J: TRBJ2-7; V: TRBV7-2; CDR3: ASSGAYEQY
D: TRBD1; size: -; J: TRBJ1-1; V: TRBV6-5; CDR3: ASRLRGDTEAF
D: -; size: -; J: TRBJ1-1; V: TRBV6-5; CDR3: ASGRDTENTEAF
D: TRBD1; size: -; J: TRBJ1-2; V: TRBV5-8; CDR3: ASSLVKRTGVSYGYT
D: -; size: -; J: TRBJ2-3; V: TRBV6-1; CDR3: ASSDSDGTDTQY
D: -; size: -; J: TRBJ2-3; V: TRBV28; CDR3: ASSTKLGTDTQY
D: -; size: -; J: TRBJ2-3; V: TRBV19; CDR3: ASNGFATDTQY
D: -; size: -; J: TRBJ2-7; V: TRBV11-2; CDR3: ASSLIPDYEQY
D: -; size: once; J: TRBJ2-7; V: TRBV5-5; CDR3: ASSLGIFGPYEQY
D: -; size: -; J: TRBJ2-5; V: TRBV18; CDR3: ASSTAAPQETQY
D: -; size: -; J: TRBJ2-1; V: TRBV7-2; CDR3: ASSSLGGAQGKQF
D: TRBD1; size: -; J: TRBJ2-3; V: TRBV19; CDR3: ASSIRQGPDTQY
D: -; size: -; J: TRBJ2-7; V: TRBV6-1; CDR3: ASSESLEQY
D: -; size: once; J: TRBJ1-3; V: TRBV5-6; CDR3: ASSYADTIY
D: -; size: -; J: TRBJ2-5; V: TRBV4-3; CDR3: ASSQGGPETQY
D: -; size: -; J: TRBJ2-3; V: TRBV19; CDR3: ASNDDPGGTDTQY
D: -; size: -; J: TRBJ2-1; V: TRBV11-3; CDR3: ASSSLQAGEQF
D: TRBD1; size: -; J: TRBJ2-7; V: TRBV6-6; CDR3: ASSLNRGRSEQY
D: -; size: -; J: TRBJ2-3; V: TRBV6-1; CDR3: ASRTGSADTQY
D: TRBD2; size: once; J: TRBJ2-7; V: TRBV19; CDR3: ASRRTRGSYEQY
D: TRBD2; size: few; J: TRBJ2-3; V: TRBV18; CDR3: ASSGLAFSTDTQY
D: TRBD1; size: -; J: TRBJ1-1; V: TRBV2; CDR3: ASSENQGADTEAF
D: TRBD2; size: medium-sized; J: TRBJ2-2; V: TRBV5-4; CDR3: ASSFRTSGRIGELF
D: TRBD1; size: -; J: TRBJ1-2; V: TRBV18; CDR3: ASSPTGGDGYT
D: -; size: -; J: TRBJ2-2; V: TRBV11-2; CDR3: ASSPKTNLNTGELF
D: TRBD1; size: -; J: TRBJ2-1; V: TRBV5-1; CDR3: ASGVQGAYNEQF
D: -; size: -; J: TRBJ2-1; V: TRBV28; CDR3: ASSSYWGQF
D: -; size: -; J: TRBJ1-4; V: TRBV5-1; CDR3: ASSPPDSGEKLF
D: -; size: -; J: TRBJ2-1; V: TRBV2; CDR3: ASSTYRDPEQF
D: -; size: -; J: TRBJ1-3; V: TRBV19; CDR3: ASIWRGTDSGNTIY
D: -; size: -; J: TRBJ1-2; V: TRBV19; CDR3: ASSRVALKANYGYT
D: TRBD1; size: -; J: TRBJ1-4; V: TRBV6-5; CDR3: ASRTGGAGEKLF
D: TRBD2; size: -; J: TRBJ2-5; V: TRBV15; CDR3: ATSRGLAGETQY
D: -; size: -; J: TRBJ1-2; V: TRBV19; CDR3: ASARRGSYGYT
D: -; size: -; J: TRBJ1-5; V: TRBV6-1; CDR3: ASFKGPGEPQH